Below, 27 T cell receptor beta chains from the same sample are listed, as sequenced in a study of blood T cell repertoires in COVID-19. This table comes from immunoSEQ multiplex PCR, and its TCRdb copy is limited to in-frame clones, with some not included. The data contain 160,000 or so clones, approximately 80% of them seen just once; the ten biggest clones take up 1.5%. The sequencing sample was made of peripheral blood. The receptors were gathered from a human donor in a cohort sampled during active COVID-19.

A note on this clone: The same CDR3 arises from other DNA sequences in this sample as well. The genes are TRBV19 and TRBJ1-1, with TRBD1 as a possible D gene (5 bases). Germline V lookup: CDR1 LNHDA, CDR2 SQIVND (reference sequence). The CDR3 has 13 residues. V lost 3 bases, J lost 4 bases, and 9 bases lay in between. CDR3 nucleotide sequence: TGTGCCAGTAGTATGGGGGGGGGCACTGAAGCTTTCTTT. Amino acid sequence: CASSMGGGTEAFF.

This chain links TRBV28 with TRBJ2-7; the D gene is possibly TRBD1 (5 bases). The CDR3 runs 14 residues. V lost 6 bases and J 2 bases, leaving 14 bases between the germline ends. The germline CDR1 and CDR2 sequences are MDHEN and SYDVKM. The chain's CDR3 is CASRTQNRPYEQYF. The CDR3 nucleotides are TGTGCCAGCAGAACTCAAAACAGGCCCTACGAGCAGTACTTC.

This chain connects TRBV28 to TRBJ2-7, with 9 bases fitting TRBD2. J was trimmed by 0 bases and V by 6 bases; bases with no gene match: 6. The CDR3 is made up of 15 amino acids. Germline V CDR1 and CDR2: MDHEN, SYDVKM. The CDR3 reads CASRETSGFSYEQYF. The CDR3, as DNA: TGTGCCAGCAGGGAGACTAGCGGTTTCTCCTACGAGCAGTACTTC.

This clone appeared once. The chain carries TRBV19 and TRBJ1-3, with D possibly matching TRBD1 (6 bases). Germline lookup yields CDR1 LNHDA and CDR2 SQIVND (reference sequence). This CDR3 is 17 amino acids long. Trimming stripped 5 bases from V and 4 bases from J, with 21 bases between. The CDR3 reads CASSSPGTLTGGNTIYF. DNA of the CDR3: TGTGCCAGTAGTTCCCCCGGGACACTTACCGGCGGAAACACCATATATTTT.

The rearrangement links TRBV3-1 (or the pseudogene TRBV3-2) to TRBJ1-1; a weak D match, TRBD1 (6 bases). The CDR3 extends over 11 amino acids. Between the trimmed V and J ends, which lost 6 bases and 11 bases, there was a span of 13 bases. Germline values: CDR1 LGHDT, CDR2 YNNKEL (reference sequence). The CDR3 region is CASRGAVAAFF. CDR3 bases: TGTGCCAGCAGGGGGGCCGTAGCGGCTTTCTTT.

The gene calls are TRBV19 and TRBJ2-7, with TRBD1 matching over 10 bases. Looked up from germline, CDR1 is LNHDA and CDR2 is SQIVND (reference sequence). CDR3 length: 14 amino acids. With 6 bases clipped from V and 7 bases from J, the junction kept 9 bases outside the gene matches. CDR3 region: CASSPGTGVPEQYF. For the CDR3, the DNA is TGTGCCAGTAGCCCCGGGACAGGGGTCCCAGAGCAGTACTTC. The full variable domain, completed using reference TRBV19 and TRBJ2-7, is DGGITQSPKYLFRKEGQNVTLSCEQNLNHDAMYWYRQDPGQGLRLIYYSQIVNDFQKGDIAEGYSVSREKKESFPLTVTSAQKNPTAFYLCASSPGTGVPEQYFGPGTRLTVT.

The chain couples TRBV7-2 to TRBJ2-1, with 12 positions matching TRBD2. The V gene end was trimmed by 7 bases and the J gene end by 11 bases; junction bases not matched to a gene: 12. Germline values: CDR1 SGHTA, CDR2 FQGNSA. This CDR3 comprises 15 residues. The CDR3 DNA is TGTGCCAGCACCATCCCTAGCGGGAGGGCCTTAAAGCAGTTCTTC. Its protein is CASTIPSGRALKQFF.

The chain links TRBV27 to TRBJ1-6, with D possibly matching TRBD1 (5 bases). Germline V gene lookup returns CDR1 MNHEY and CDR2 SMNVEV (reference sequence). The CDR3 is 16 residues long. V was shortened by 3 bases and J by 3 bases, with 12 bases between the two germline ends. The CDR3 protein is CASSFWQGGYNSPLHF. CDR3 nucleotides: TGTGCCAGCAGTTTTTGGCAGGGTGGCTATAATTCACCCCTCCACTTT.

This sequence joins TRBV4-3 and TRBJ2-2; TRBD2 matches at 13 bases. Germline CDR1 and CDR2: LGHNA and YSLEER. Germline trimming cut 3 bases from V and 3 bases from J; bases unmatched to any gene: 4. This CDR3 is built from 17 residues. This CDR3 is CASSQRLAGGDTGELFF. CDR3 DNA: TGCGCCAGCAGCCAGAGACTAGCGGGAGGAGACACCGGGGAGCTGTTTTTT.

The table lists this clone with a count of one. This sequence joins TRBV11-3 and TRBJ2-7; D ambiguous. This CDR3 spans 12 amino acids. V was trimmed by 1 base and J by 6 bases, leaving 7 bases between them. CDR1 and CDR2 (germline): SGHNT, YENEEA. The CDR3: CASSLATGEQYF. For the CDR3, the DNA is TGTGCCAGCAGCTTAGCGACTGGCGAGCAGTACTTC.

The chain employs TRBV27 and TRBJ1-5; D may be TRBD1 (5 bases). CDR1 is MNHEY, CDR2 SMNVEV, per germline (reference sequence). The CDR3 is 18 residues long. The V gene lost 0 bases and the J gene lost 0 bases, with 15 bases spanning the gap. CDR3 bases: TGTGCCAGCAGTTTATCGGTCCGGGGACTTTATAGCAATCAGCCCCAGCATTTT. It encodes CASSLSVRGLYSNQPQHF.

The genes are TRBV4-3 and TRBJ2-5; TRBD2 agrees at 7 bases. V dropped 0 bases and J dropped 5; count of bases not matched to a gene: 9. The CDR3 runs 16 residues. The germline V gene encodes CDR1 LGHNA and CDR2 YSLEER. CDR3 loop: CASSQDRGGRGETQYF. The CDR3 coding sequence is TGCGCCAGCAGCCAAGATCGGGGCGGGAGAGGCGAGACCCAGTACTTC.

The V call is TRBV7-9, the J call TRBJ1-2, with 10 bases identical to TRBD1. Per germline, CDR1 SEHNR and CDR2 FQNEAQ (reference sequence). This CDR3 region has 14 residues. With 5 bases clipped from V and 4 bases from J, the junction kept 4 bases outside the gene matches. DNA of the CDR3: TGTGCCAGCAGCAGGGGACAGGGGTTCTATGGCTACACCTTC. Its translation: CASSRGQGFYGYTF.

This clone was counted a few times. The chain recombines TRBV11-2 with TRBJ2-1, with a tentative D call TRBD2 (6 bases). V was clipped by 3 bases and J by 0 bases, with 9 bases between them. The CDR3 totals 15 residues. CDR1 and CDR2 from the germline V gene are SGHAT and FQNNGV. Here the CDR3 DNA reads TGTGCCAGCAGCTTCCGCGGGAACTCCTACAATGAGCAGTTCTTC. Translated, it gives CASSFRGNSYNEQFF.

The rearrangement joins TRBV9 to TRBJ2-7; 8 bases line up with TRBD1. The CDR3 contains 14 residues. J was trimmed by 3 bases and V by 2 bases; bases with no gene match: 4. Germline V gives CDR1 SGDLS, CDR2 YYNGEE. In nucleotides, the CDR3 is TGTGCCAGCAGCGTCCAGGGGGCCAGCTACGAGCAGTACTTC. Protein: CASSVQGASYEQYF.

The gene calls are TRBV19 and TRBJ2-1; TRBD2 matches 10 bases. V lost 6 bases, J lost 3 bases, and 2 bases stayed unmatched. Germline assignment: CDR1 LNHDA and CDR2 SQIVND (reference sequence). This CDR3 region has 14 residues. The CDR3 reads CASRGLADYNEQFF. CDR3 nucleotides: TGTGCCAGTAGAGGACTAGCGGACTACAATGAGCAGTTCTTC. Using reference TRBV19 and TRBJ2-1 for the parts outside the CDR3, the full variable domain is DGGITQSPKYLFRKEGQNVTLSCEQNLNHDAMYWYRQDPGQGLRLIYYSQIVNDFQKGDIAEGYSVSREKKESFPLTVTSAQKNPTAFYLCASRGLADYNEQFFGPGTRLTVL.

The CDR3 region has the DNA TGCGCCAGCAGCTTGGCCGCGGGAGGGAGCAGTAACTATGGCTACACCTTC. Amino acids: CASSLAAGGSSNYGYTF. The chain employs TRBV5-1 and TRBJ1-2; D is uncertain. V lost 0 bases and J lost 1, with 16 bases in between. This CDR3 has 17 amino acids. Germline-derived CDR1 and CDR2 are SGHRS and YFSETQ.

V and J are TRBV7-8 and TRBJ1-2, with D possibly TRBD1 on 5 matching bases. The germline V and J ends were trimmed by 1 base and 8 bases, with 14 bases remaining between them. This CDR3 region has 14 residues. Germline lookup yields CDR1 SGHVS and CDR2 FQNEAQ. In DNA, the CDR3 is TGTGCCAGCAGCTTAGATGTCAGGGTGGGCGGCTACACCTTC. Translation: CASSLDVRVGGYTF.

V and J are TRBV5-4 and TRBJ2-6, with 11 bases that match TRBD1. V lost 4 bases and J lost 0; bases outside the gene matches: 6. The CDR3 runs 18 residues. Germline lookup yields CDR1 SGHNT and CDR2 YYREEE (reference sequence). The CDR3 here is CASSTRDRGGSGANVLTF. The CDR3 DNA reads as TGTGCCAGCAGCACGCGGGACAGGGGGGGCTCTGGGGCCAACGTCCTGACTTTC. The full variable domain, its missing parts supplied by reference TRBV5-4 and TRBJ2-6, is ETGVTQSPTHLIKTRGQQVTLRCSSQSGHNTVSWYQQALGQGPQFIFQYYREEENGRGNFPPRFSGLQFPNYSSELNVNALELDDSALYLCASSTRDRGGSGANVLTFGAGSRLTVL.

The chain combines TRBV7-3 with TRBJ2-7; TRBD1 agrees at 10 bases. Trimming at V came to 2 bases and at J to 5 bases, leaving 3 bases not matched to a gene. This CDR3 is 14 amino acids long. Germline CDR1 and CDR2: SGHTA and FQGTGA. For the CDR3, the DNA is TGTGCCAGCAGCTTATGGGACAGGGGCCACGAGCAGTACTTC. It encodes CASSLWDRGHEQYF.

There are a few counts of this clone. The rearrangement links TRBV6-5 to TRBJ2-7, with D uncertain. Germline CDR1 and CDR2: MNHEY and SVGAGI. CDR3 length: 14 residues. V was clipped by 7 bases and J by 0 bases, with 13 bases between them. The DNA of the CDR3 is TGTGCCAGCAACCCGGGTCCGAGCTCCTACGAGCAGTACTTC. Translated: CASNPGPSSYEQYF.

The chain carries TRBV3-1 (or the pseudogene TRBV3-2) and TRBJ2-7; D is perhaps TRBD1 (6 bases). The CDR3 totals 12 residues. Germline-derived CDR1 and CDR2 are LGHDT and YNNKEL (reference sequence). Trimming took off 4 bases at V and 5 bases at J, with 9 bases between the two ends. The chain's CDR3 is CASSPYRDEQYF. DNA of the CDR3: TGTGCCAGCAGCCCCTACAGGGACGAGCAGTACTTC.

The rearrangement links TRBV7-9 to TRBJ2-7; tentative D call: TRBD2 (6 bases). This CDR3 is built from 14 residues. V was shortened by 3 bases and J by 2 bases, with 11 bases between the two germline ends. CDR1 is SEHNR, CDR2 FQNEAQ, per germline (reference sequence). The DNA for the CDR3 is TGTGCCAGCAGCTTCTTTCCGGGAGCCTACGAGCAGTACTTC. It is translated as CASSFFPGAYEQYF.

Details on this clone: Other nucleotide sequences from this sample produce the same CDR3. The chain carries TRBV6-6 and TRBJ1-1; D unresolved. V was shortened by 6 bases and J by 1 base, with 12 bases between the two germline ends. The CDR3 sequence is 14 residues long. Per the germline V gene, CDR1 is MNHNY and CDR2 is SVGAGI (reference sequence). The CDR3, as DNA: TGTGCCAGCAGACCCTTGACGGGGAACACTGAAGCTTTCTTT. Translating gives CASRPLTGNTEAFF.

The CDR3 DNA is TGCAGTGCTCAGATTAACCACGAGCAGTACTTC. Its protein product is CSAQINHEQYF. The chain is built from TRBV20-1 and TRBJ2-7; no firm D call. Germline-derived CDR1 and CDR2 are DFQATT and SNEGSKA (reference sequence). This CDR3 region has 11 residues. The V gene lost 5 bases and the J gene lost 5 bases, with 10 bases spanning the gap.

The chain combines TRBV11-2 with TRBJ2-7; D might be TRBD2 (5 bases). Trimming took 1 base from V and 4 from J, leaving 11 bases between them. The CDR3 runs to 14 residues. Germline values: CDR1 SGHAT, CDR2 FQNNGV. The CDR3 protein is CASSLGSGKYEQYF. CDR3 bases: TGTGCCAGCAGCTTAGGATCCGGGAAATACGAGCAGTACTTC. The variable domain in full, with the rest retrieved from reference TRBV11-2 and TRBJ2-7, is EAGVAQSPRYKIIEKRQSVAFWCNPISGHATLYWYQQILGQGPKLLIQFQNNGVVDDSQLPKDRFSAERLKGVDSTLKIQPAKLEDSAVYLCASSLGSGKYEQYFGPGTRLTVT.

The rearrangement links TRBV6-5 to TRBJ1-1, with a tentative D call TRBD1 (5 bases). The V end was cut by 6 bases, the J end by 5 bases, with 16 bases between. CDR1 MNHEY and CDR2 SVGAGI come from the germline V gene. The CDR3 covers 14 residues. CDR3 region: CASSRTPGGTEAFF. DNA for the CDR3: TGTGCCAGCAGCCGCACCCCGGGGGGAACTGAAGCTTTCTTT.